This TCR beta chain was identified during a study of patients and donors after allogeneic stem cell transplantation. The CDR3 runs to 13 residues. V was trimmed by 1 base and J by 4 bases, leaving 8 bases between them. Germline CDR1 SGHTA, CDR2 FQGTGA. TCRdb reprocessed the RT-PCR reads with MiXCR, giving one entry per CDR3 protein. The top ten clones hold 5% to 6.5% of a sample with some 960,000 distinct CDR3 sequences, more than 15% of them seen once. A few counts support this clonotype. The V gene is TRBV7-3, the J gene TRBJ2-7; D may be TRBD1 (6 bases). The specimen sequenced was blood, either unsorted or a sorted T cell fraction (not recorded which). This TCR was sampled from a human donor who was either an allogeneic HSCT recipient or a stem cell or donor lymphocyte infusion donor (not recorded which). It is not recorded whose cells these are; they may come from a transplant donor. The CDR3 here is CASSLKRGYEQYF. DNA of the CDR3: TGTGCCAGCAGCTTAAAGAGGGGGTACGAGCAGTACTTC.